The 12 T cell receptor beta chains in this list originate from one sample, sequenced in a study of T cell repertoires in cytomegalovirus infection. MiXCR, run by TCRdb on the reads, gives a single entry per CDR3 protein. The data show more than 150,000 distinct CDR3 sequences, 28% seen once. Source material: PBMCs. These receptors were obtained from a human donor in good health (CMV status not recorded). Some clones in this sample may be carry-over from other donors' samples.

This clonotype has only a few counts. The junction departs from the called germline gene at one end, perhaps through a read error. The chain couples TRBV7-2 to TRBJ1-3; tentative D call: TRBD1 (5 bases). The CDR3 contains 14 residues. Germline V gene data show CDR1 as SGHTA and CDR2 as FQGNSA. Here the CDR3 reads CASSSGRLANAIYF. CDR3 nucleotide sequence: TGTGCCAGCAGCTCAGGGAGACTTGCAAACGCCATATATTTT.

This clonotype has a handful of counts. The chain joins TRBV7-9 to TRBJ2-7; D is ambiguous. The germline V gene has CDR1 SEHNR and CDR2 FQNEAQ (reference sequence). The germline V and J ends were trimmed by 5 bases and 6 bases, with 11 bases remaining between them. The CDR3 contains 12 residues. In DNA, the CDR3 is TGTGCCAGCAGCCTGCCCGTCGCCGAGCAGTACTTC. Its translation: CASSLPVAEQYF.

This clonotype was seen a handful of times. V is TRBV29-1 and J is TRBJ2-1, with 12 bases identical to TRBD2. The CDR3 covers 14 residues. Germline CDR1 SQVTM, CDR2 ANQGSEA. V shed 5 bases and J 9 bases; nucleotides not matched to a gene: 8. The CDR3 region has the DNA TGCAGCGTTTATGGGACTAGCGGGCTCAGTGAGCAGTTCTTC. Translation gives CSVYGTSGLSEQFF.

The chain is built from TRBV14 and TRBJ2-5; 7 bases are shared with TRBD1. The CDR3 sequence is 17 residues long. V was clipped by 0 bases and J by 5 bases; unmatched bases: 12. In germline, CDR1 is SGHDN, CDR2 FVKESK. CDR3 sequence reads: CASSQDFGTASRETQYF. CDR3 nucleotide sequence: TGTGCCAGCAGCCAAGATTTCGGGACAGCATCCCGGGAGACCCAGTACTTC.

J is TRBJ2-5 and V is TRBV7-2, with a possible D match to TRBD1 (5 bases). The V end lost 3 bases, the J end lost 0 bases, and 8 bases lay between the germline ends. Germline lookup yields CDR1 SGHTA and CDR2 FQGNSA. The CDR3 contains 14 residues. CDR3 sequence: CASSLTEHQETQYF. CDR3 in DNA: TGTGCCAGCAGCTTGACAGAACACCAAGAGACCCAGTACTTC.

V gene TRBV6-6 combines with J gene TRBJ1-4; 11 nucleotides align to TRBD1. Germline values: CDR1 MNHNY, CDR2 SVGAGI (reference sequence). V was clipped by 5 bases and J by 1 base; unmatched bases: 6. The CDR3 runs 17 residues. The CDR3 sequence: CASSPTGTGGTNEKLFF. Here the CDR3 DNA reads TGTGCCAGCAGTCCCACCGGGACAGGGGGAACTAATGAAAAACTGTTTTTT.

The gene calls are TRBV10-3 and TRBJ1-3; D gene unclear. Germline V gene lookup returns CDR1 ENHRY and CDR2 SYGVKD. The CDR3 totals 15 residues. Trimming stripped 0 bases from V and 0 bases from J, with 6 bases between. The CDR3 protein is CAISESQDSGNTIYF. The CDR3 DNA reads TGTGCCATCAGTGAGTCGCAGGACTCTGGAAACACCATATATTTT.

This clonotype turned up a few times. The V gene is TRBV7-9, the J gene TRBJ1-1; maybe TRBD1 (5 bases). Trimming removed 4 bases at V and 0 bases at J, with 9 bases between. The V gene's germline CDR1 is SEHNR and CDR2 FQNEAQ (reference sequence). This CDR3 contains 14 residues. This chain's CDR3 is CASSSGGMNTEAFF. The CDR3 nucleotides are TGTGCCAGCAGCTCGGGGGGTATGAACACTGAAGCTTTCTTT.

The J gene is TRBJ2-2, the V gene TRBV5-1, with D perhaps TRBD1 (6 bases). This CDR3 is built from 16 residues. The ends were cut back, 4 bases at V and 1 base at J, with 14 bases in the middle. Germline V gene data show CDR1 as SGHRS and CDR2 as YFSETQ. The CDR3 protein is CASSGTGSGNTGELFF. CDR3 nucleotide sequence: TGCGCCAGCAGCGGAACAGGGTCTGGGAACACCGGGGAGCTGTTTTTT. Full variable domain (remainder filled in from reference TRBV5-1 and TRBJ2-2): KAGVTQTPRYLIKTRGQQVTLSCSPISGHRSVSWYQQTPGQGLQFLFEYFSETQRNKGNFPGRFSGRQFSNSRSEMNVSTLELGDSALYLCASSGTGSGNTGELFFGEGSRLTVL.

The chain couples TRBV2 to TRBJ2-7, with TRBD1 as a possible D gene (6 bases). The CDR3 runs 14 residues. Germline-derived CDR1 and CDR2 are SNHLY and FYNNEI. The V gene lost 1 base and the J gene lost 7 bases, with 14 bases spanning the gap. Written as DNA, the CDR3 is TGTGCCAGCAGTGAAGACTCCGGGACATCAGAGCAGTACTTC. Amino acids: CASSEDSGTSEQYF.

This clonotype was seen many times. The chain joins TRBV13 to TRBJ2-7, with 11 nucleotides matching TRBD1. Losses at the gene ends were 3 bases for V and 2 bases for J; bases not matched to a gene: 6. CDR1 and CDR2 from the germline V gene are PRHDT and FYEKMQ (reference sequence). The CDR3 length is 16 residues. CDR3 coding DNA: TGTGCCAGCAGCTTTTTTTCGGGACAGGGGGCCTACGAGCAGTACTTC. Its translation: CASSFFSGQGAYEQYF.

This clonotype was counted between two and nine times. The CDR3 is CSVGQGKDQPQHF. CDR3 DNA: TGCAGCGTTGGACAGGGGAAAGATCAGCCCCAGCATTTT. The J gene is TRBJ1-5, the V gene TRBV29-1, with 8 bases lining up with TRBD1. This CDR3 is 13 amino acids long. Germline CDR1 SQVTM, CDR2 ANQGSEA. V lost 4 bases and J lost 5; bases outside the gene matches: 4. Complete variable domain (other parts from reference TRBV29-1 and TRBJ1-5): SAVISQKPSRDICQRGTSLTIQCQVDSQVTMMFWYRQQPGQSLTLIATANQGSEATYESGFVIDKFPISRPNLTFSTLTVSNMSPEDSSIYLCSVGQGKDQPQHFGDGTRLSIL.